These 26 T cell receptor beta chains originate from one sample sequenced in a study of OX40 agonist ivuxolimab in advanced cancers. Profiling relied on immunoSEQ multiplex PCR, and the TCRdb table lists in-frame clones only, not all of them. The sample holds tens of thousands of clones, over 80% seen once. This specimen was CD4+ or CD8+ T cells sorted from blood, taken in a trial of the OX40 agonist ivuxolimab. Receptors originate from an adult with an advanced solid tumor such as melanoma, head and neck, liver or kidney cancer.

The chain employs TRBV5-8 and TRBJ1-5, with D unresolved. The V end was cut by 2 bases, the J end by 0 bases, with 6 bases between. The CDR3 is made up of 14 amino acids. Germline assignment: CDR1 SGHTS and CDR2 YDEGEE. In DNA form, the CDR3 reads TGTGCCAGCAGCTTACATAATAGCAATCAGCCCCAGCATTTT. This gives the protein CASSLHNSNQPQHF.

CDR3 in DNA: TGTGCCAGTAGTATAGGCCGGGGCAATGGCTACACCTTC. Protein product: CASSIGRGNGYTF. The chain links TRBV19 to TRBJ1-2, with a tentative D call TRBD1 (5 bases). The V end was cut by 1 base, the J end by 6 bases, with 9 bases between. This CDR3 is 13 amino acids long. Germline V CDR1 and CDR2: LNHDA, SQIVND (reference sequence). The full variable domain, with the rest looked up from reference TRBV19 and TRBJ1-2, is DGGITQSPKYLFRKEGQNVTLSCEQNLNHDAMYWYRQDPGQGLRLIYYSQIVNDFQKGDIAEGYSVSREKKESFPLTVTSAQKNPTAFYLCASSIGRGNGYTFGSGTRLTVV.

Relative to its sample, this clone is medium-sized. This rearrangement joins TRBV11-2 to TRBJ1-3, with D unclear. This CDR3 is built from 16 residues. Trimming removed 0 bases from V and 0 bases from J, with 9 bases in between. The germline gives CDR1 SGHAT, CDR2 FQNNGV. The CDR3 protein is CASSLDWRSSGNTIYF. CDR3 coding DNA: TGTGCCAGCAGCTTAGATTGGAGGAGCTCTGGAAACACCATATATTTT.

The CDR3 reads CASSLFGRRDNSPLHF. The CDR3 region has the DNA TGTGCCAGCAGTTTGTTCGGGCGTCGAGATAATTCACCCCTCCACTTT. V gene TRBV28 combines with J gene TRBJ1-6; D is ambiguous. The CDR3 is 16 residues long. Germline assignment: CDR1 MDHEN and CDR2 SYDVKM. Trimming left V 3 bases short and J 5 bases short, with 14 bases between.

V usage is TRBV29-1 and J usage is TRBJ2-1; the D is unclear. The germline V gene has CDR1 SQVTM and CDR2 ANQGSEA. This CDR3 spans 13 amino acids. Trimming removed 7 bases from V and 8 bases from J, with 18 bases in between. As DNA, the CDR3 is TGCAGCGCCCTCTTTGTAGGCGGCGATGAGCAGTTCTTC. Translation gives CSALFVGGDEQFF.

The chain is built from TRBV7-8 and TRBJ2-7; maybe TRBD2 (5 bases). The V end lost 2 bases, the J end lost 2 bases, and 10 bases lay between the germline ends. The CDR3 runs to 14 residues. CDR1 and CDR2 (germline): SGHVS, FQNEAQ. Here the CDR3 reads CASSLSRATYEQYV. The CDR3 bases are TGTGCCAGCAGCTTATCGAGGGCCACCTACGAGCAGTACGTC.

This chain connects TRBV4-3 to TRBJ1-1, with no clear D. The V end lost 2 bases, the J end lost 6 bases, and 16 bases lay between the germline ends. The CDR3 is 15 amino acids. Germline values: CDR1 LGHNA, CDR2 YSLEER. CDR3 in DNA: TGCGCCAGCAGCCAATATAGGCAGGTACTCGCTGAAGCTTTCTTT. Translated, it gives CASSQYRQVLAEAFF.

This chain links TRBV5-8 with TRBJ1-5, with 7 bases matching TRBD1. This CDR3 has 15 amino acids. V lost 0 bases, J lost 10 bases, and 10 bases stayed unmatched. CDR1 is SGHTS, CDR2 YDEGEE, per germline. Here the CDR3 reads CASSLAGTDAKPQHF. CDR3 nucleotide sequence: TGTGCCAGCAGCTTGGCCGGGACAGACGCTAAACCCCAGCATTTT.

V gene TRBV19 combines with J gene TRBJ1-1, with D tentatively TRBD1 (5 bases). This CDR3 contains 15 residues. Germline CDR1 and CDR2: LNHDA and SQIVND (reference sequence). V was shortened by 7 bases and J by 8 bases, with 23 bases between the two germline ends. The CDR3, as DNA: TGTGCCAGTATAGGGGACCGACTCCGGGTGGTGGAAGCTTTCTTT. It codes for CASIGDRLRVVEAFF.

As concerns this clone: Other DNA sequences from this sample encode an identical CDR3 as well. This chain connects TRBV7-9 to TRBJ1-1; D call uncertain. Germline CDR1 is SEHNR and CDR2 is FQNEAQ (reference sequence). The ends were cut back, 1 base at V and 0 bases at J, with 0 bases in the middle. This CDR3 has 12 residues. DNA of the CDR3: TGTGCCAGCAGCTTAGTGAACACTGAAGCTTTCTTT. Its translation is CASSLVNTEAFF.

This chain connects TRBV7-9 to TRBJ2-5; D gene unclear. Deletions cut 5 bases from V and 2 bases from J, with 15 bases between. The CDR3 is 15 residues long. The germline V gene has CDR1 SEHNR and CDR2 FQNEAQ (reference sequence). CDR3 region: CASSQILDPQETQYF. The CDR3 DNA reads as TGTGCCAGCAGCCAAATTCTGGACCCACAAGAGACCCAGTACTTC. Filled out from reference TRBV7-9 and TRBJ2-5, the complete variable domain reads DTGVSQNPRHKITKRGQNVTFRCDPISEHNRLYWYRQTLGQGPEFLTYFQNEAQLEKSRLLSDRFSAERPKGSFSTLEIQRTEQGDSAMYLCASSQILDPQETQYFGPGTRLLVL.

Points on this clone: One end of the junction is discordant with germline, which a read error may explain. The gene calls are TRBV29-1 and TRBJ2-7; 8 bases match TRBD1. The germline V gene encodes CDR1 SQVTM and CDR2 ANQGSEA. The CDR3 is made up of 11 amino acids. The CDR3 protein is CSSLEQGGLNF. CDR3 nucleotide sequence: TGCAGCTCACTCGAACAGGGGGGTTTGAACTTC.

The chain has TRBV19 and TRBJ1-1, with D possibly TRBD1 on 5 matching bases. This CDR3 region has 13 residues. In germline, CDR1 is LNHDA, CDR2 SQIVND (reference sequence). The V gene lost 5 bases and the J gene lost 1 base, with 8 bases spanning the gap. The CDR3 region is CASSLGQNTEAFF. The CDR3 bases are TGTGCCAGTAGTCTCGGACAGAACACTGAAGCTTTCTTT.

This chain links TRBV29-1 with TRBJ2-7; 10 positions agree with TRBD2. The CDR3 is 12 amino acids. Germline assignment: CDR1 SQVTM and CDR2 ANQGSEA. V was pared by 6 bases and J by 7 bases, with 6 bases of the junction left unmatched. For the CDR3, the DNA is TGCAGCGTCGTAGCGGGAGGAGGAGAGCAGTACGTC. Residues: CSVVAGGGEQYV.

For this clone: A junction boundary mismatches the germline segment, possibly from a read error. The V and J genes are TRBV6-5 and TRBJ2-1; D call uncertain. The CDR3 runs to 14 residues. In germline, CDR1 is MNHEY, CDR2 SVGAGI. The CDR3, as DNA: TGTGCCGGCAGTTTAGGCAGCCCCTACAATGAGCAGTTCTTC. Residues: CAGSLGSPYNEQFF.

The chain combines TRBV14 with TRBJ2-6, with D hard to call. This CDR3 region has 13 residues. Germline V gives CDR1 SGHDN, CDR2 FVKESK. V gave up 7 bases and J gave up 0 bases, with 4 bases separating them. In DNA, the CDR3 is TGTGCCAGCACCATCTCTGGGGCCAACGTCCTGACTTTC. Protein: CASTISGANVLTF. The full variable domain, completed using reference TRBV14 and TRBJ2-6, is EAGVTQFPSHSVIEKGQTVTLRCDPISGHDNLYWYRRVMGKEIKFLLHFVKESKQDESGMPNNRFLAERTGGTYSTLKVQPAELEDSGVYFCASTISGANVLTFGAGSRLTVL.

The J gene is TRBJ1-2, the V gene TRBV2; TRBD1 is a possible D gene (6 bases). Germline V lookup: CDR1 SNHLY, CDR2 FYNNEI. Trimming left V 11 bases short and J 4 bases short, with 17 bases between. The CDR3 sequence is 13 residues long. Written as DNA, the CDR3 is TGTGCCTTAGAGGGCGGGGGCGTCTATGGCTACACCTTC. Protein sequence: CALEGGGVYGYTF.

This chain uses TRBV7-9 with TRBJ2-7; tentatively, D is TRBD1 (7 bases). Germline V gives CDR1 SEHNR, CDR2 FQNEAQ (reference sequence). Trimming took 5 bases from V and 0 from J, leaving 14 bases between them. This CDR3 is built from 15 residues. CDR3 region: CASSPQGGSSYEQYV. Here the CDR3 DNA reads TGTGCCAGCAGCCCCCAGGGGGGCAGCTCCTACGAGCAGTACGTC.

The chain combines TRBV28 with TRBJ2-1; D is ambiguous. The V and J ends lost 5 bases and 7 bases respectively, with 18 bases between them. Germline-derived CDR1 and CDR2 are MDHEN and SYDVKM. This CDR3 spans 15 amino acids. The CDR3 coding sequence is TGTGCCAGCAGTGAAGACGTCGACGGAAGGAATGAGCAGTTCTTC. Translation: CASSEDVDGRNEQFF.

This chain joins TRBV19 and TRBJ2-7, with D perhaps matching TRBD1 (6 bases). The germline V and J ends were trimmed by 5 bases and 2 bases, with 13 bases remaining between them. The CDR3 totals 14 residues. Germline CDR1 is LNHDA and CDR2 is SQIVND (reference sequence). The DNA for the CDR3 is TGTGCCAGTAGTCTCCCCGGGACACCCTACGAGCAGTACTTC. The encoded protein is CASSLPGTPYEQYF.

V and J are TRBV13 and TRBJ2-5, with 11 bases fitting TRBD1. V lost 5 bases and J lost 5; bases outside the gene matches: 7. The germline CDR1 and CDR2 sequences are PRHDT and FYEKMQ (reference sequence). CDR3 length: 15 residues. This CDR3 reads CASSPRTGGRETQYF. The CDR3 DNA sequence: TGTGCCAGCAGCCCGCGGACAGGGGGCAGGGAGACCCAGTACTTC.

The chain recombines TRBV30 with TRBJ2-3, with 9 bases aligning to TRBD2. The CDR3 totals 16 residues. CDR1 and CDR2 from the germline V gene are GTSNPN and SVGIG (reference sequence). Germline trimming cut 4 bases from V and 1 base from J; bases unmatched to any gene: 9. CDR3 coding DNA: TGTGCCTGGAATTACCCGCGGGGGGGCGGCACAGATACGCAGTATTTT. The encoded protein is CAWNYPRGGGTDTQYF.

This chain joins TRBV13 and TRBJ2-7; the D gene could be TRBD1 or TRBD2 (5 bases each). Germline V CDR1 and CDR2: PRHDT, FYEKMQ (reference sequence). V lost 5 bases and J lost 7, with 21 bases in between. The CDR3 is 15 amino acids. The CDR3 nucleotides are TGTGCCAGCAGCCAAAGCCCCGGGACCGCCGAGGAGCAGTACTTC. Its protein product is CASSQSPGTAEEQYF.

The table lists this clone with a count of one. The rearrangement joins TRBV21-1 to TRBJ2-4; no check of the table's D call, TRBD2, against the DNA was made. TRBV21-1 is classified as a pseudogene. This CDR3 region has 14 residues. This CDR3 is CASSKSEGTYIQYF. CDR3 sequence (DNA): TGTGCCAGCAGCAAAAGCGAGGGGACTTACATTCAGTACTTC.

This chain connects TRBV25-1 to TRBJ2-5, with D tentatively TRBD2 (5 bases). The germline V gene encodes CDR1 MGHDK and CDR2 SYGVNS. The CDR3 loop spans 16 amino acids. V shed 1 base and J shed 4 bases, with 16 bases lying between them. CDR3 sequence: CASSELQSERGETQYF. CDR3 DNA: TGTGCCAGCAGTGAATTGCAGTCCGAACGGGGAGAGACCCAGTACTTC.

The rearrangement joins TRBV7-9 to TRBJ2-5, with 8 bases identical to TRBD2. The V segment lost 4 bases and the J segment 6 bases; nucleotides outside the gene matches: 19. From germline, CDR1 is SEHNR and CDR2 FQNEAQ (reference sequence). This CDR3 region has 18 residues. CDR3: CASSSGEGAGAAEQTQYF. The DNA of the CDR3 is TGTGCCAGCAGCTCGGGAGAGGGAGCGGGAGCGGCGGAGCAGACCCAGTACTTC.